Following are 20 T cell receptor beta chains from one sample sequenced in a study of CD8 T cells in ankylosing spondylitis (dated by TCRdb to about 2017). No antigen has been assigned to these receptors. Overall study results and their limits: A TCR beta motif of several highly homologous amino acid variants appeared characteristic of blood from ankylosing spondylitis patients.

The library relied on 5' RACE. The sequencer was an Illumina HiSeq 2500. TCRdb reprocessing: public reads trimmed at Q25 with fastp, clones called with MiXCR, in-frame beta chains kept. Every entry covers one CDR3 protein and lists the most common genes and DNA from its rows. The sample profile shows over 400,000 distinct CDR3 sequences; more than 25% of them were found once. 0.75% to 0.9% of the sample belongs to the ten largest clones. The specimen was blood, either unsorted or a sorted T cell fraction (not recorded which). Every receptor here comes from a male donor with ankylosing spondylitis.

CDR3 in amino acids: CASSPFPAGGGNEQFF. In DNA form, the CDR3 reads TGTGCCAGCTCACCTTTTCCAGCGGGTGGAGGGAATGAGCAGTTCTTC. The chain links TRBV18 to TRBJ2-1; a possible D gene is TRBD2 (6 bases). The germline V gene encodes CDR1 KGHSH and CDR2 LQKENI. This CDR3 contains 16 residues. Trimming cost V 3 bases and J 7 bases, with 19 bases left between them.

The chain links TRBV12-3 or TRBV12-4 to TRBJ2-1; 11 bases align to TRBD2. J was trimmed by 15 bases and V by 6 bases; bases with no gene match: 10. The CDR3 runs 13 residues. CDR3 sequence: CASRLDVAGGPFF. As DNA, the CDR3 is TGTGCCAGCAGGCTCGACGTAGCGGGAGGGCCGTTCTTC.

The chain joins TRBV7-2 to TRBJ2-3, with D unclear. The length of the CDR3 is 15 residues. The V and J ends lost 2 bases and 1 base respectively, with 10 bases between them. From germline, CDR1 is SGHTA and CDR2 FQGNSA. CDR3 nucleotides: TGTGCCAGCAGCTTACGGCGAGGAGGCACAGATACGCAGTATTTT. Its translation is CASSLRRGGTDTQYF.

This clonotype showed up just a few times. The chain is built from TRBV20-1 and TRBJ2-1, with TRBD2 matching 10 bases. This CDR3 region has 15 residues. Per the germline V gene, CDR1 is DFQATT and CDR2 is SNEGSKA (reference sequence). The ends lost 5 bases at V and 6 bases at J; junction bases unmatched: 10. The CDR3 spells CSAGAGGPSGNEQFF. The CDR3 DNA reads as TGCAGTGCTGGAGCGGGAGGGCCCTCGGGCAATGAGCAGTTCTTC.

To note about this clonotype: At one end the junction does not follow the germline gene, possibly because of a read error. This sequence joins TRBV15 and TRBJ2-1, with TRBD2 matching 12 bases. The CDR3 has 14 amino acids. Germline values: CDR1 LNHNV, CDR2 YYDKDF (reference sequence). In DNA, the CDR3 is TGTGCCACCAGCAGAGATCAACTAGCGGGAGGTTCGCTCTTC. Its translation: CATSRDQLAGGSLF. The variable domain in full, with the rest retrieved from reference TRBV15 and TRBJ2-1, is DAMVIQNPRYQVTQFGKPVTLSCSQTLNHNVMYWYQQKSSQAPKLLFHYYDKDFNNEADTPDNFQSRRPNTSFCFLDIRSPGLGDTAMYLCATSRDQLAGGSLFGPGTRLTVL.

The chain couples TRBV5-5 to TRBJ2-5; 7 bases are shared with TRBD1. Germline trimming cut 0 bases from V and 0 bases from J; bases unmatched to any gene: 8. This CDR3 spans 17 amino acids. In germline, CDR1 is SGHKS, CDR2 YYEKEE (reference sequence). This CDR3 reads CASSLAPGQMYQETQYF. The DNA for the CDR3 is TGTGCCAGCAGCTTGGCGCCGGGACAGATGTACCAAGAGACCCAGTACTTC.

This clonotype was seen more than once but under ten times. The chain employs TRBV14 and TRBJ2-7; D possibly corresponds to TRBD2 (5 bases). Trimming cost V 11 bases and J 5 bases, with 10 bases left between them. Germline V lookup: CDR1 SGHDN, CDR2 FVKESK. This CDR3 contains 10 residues. The CDR3 bases are TGTGCCCCTATGAGGGACGAGCAGTACTTC. Protein: CAPMRDEQYF.

This chain joins TRBV2 and TRBJ2-7; D not certain. The CDR3 is 14 residues long. Germline loops: CDR1 SNHLY, CDR2 FYNNEI. V dropped 2 bases and J dropped 0 bases, with 8 bases sitting between them. The chain's CDR3 is CASSENRDSYEQYF. The CDR3 DNA follows: TGTGCCAGCAGTGAAAACAGAGACTCCTACGAGCAGTACTTC.

The chain combines TRBV24-1 with TRBJ2-5, with D perhaps matching TRBD1 or TRBD2 (5 bases each). This CDR3 spans 15 amino acids. From germline, CDR1 is KGHDR and CDR2 SFDVKD. V lost 1 base and J lost 4, with 12 bases in between. The CDR3 DNA follows: TGTGCCACCAGTGATTTACGGGGCGCCGGAGAGACCCAGTACTTC. Residues: CATSDLRGAGETQYF.

At least ten counts were recorded for this clonotype. This chain links TRBV6-1 with TRBJ2-1; D remains unclear. The CDR3 length is 9 residues. Trimming stripped 8 bases from V and 16 bases from J, with 12 bases between. Looked up from germline, CDR1 is MNHNS and CDR2 is SASEGT. DNA for the CDR3: TGTGCCAGCGGGAACCTCCTCTTCTTC. Amino acids: CASGNLLFF.

This clonotype occurred a few times. The chain recombines TRBV5-1 with TRBJ2-7; D call uncertain. V lost 1 base to trimming and J lost 9 bases, with 14 bases between them. Per germline, CDR1 SGHRS and CDR2 YFSETQ. This CDR3 has 13 amino acids. This chain's CDR3 is CASSLNLARGQYF. The CDR3 nucleotides read TGCGCCAGCAGCTTGAATTTGGCGAGAGGGCAGTACTTC.

This clonotype turned up a few times. The chain carries TRBV19 and TRBJ1-5; D is unclear. The V gene's germline CDR1 is LNHDA and CDR2 SQIVND (reference sequence). Trimming took off 2 bases at V and 3 bases at J, with 11 bases between the two ends. The CDR3 extends over 15 amino acids. CDR3: CASSIWNGNNQPQHF. For the CDR3, the DNA is TGTGCCAGTAGTATATGGAACGGAAACAATCAGCCCCAGCATTTT.

This clonotype was counted a few times. The chain has TRBV27 and TRBJ2-1; no definite D call. Germline CDR1 MNHEY, CDR2 SMNVEV (reference sequence). V was trimmed by 2 bases and J by 1 base, leaving 6 bases between them. The CDR3 is 14 amino acids. The CDR3 sequence: CASSLKRSYNEQFF. The CDR3 region has the DNA TGTGCCAGCAGTTTAAAAAGATCCTACAATGAGCAGTTCTTC.

This clonotype has only a few counts. This chain joins TRBV5-1 and TRBJ1-2, with D perhaps matching TRBD1 (5 bases). This CDR3 has 12 amino acids. Germline V gene data show CDR1 as SGHRS and CDR2 as YFSETQ. V was pared by 4 bases and J by 7 bases, with 11 bases between. The CDR3 region is CASSPGTFGYTF. CDR3 nucleotide sequence: TGCGCCAGCAGCCCCGGGACCTTTGGCTACACCTTC.

The chain carries TRBV20-1 and TRBJ1-5; D remains unclear. There are 14 residues in the CDR3. V dropped 3 bases and J dropped 5 bases, with 14 bases sitting between them. CDR1 and CDR2 from the germline V gene are DFQATT and SNEGSKA (reference sequence). CDR3 coding DNA: TGCAGTGCTAGTCCGAGTGACACCTATCAGCCCCAGCATTTT. It is translated as CSASPSDTYQPQHF.

This clonotype was counted ten times or more. The chain recombines TRBV3-1 with TRBJ2-7, with TRBD2 identical over 7 bases. V lost 4 bases and J lost 5; bases outside the gene matches: 8. There are 14 residues in the CDR3. The germline V gene has CDR1 LGHDT and CDR2 YNNKEL (reference sequence). CDR3: CASSPRESRNEQYF. The CDR3 DNA is TGTGCCAGCAGCCCGCGGGAGTCTAGAAACGAGCAGTACTTC.

The J gene is TRBJ2-1, the V gene TRBV24-1, with 8 positions matching TRBD1. V lost 4 bases to trimming and J lost 7 bases; unmatched junction nucleotides: 11. CDR1 and CDR2 from the germline V gene are KGHDR and SFDVKD. CDR3 length: 16 amino acids. Here the CDR3 reads CATSEVDRGQENEQFF. CDR3 nucleotides: TGTGCCACCAGTGAGGTTGACAGGGGTCAAGAGAATGAGCAGTTCTTC.

This clonotype turned up a few times. The chain couples TRBV20-1 to TRBJ1-1, with 7 bases identical to TRBD1. The V gene's germline CDR1 is DFQATT and CDR2 SNEGSKA (reference sequence). The CDR3 extends over 16 amino acids. V dropped 0 bases and J dropped 4; count of bases not matched to a gene: 11. Written as DNA, the CDR3 is TGCAGTGCTAGAGACCCAAAACAGGGGCATGGCACTGAAGCTTTCTTT. This sequence encodes CSARDPKQGHGTEAFF.

The chain is built from TRBV4-1 and TRBJ2-7, with a tentative D call TRBD2 (7 bases). The CDR3 loop spans 16 amino acids. The germline V and J ends were trimmed by 4 bases and 3 bases, with 19 bases remaining between them. The germline V gene has CDR1 MGHRA and CDR2 YSYEKL. The CDR3 here is CASSPSGGLTIYEQYV. CDR3 DNA: TGCGCCAGCAGCCCCTCCGGGGGGCTGACTATCTACGAGCAGTACGTC.

The chain employs TRBV20-1 and TRBJ1-2; D perhaps matches TRBD1 (6 bases). This CDR3 region has 14 residues. The V gene lost 6 bases and the J gene lost 4 bases, with 18 bases spanning the gap. The V gene's germline CDR1 is DFQATT and CDR2 SNEGSKA (reference sequence). CDR3 residues: CSAQKGGSTYGYTF. DNA for the CDR3: TGCAGTGCCCAAAAGGGGGGGAGCACCTATGGCTACACCTTC.